The rows below give T cell receptor beta chains drawn from one sample of a study of Graves' ophthalmopathy and Graves' hyperthyroidism. MiXCR, run by TCRdb on the multiplex PCR reads, gives a single entry per CDR3 protein. This table has approximately 700,000 distinct CDR3 sequences, about 40% appearing once. The material sequenced was peripheral blood. These TCRs come from an adult man with Graves' ophthalmopathy. Both conserved end residues are part of each CDR3. D genes are given only for firm matches. A row's size may be missing; if present it is once, few, many or a size class.

abundance: NA; d_gene: NA; j_gene: TRBJ2-7; v_gene: TRBV2; CDR3aa: CASSQEGVLSYEQHF; CDR3nt: TGTGCCAGCAGCCAAGAGGGGGTACTATCCTACGAGCAGCACTTC
abundance: many; d_gene: NA; j_gene: TRBJ1-1; v_gene: TRBV10-2; CDR3aa: CASSDPAAWTEAFF; CDR3nt: TGCGCCAGCAGTGACCCGGCGGCCTGGACTGAAGCTTTCTTT
abundance: NA; d_gene: NA; j_gene: TRBJ1-1; v_gene: TRBV15; CDR3aa: CATSTGANTEAFF; CDR3nt: TGTGCCACCAGCACGGGGGCGAACACTGAAGCTTTCTTT
abundance: few; d_gene: TRBD1; j_gene: TRBJ2-2; v_gene: TRBV10-3; CDR3aa: CAIRQGADTGELFF; CDR3nt: TGTGCCATCAGACAGGGGGCGGACACCGGGGAGCTGTTTTTT
abundance: many; d_gene: TRBD1; j_gene: TRBJ1-1; v_gene: TRBV19; CDR3aa: CASSSWTGGAFF; CDR3nt: TGTGCCAGTAGTTCCTGGACAGGGGGAGCTTTCTTT
abundance: many; d_gene: TRBD1; j_gene: TRBJ1-1; v_gene: TRBV7-6; CDR3aa: CASSLENRGRAFF; CDR3nt: TGTGCCAGCAGCTTAGAAAACAGGGGGCGAGCTTTCTTT
abundance: many; d_gene: NA; j_gene: TRBJ1-2; v_gene: TRBV6-5; CDR3aa: CASSYNGEGYTF; CDR3nt: TGTGCCAGCAGTTACAATGGGGAGGGCTACACCTTC
abundance: NA; d_gene: NA; j_gene: TRBJ1-2; v_gene: TRBV19; CDR3aa: CASSMDSGSQKNYGYTF; CDR3nt: TGTGCCAGTAGTATGGATTCCGGCAGCCAGAAAAACTATGGCTACACCTTC
abundance: NA; d_gene: NA; j_gene: TRBJ1-1; v_gene: TRBV3-1; CDR3aa: CASSQGTAGNTEAFF; CDR3nt: TGTGCCAGCAGCCAAGGGACCGCCGGGAACACTGAAGCTTTCTTT
abundance: few; d_gene: NA; j_gene: TRBJ2-5; v_gene: TRBV6-6; CDR3aa: CASSLAQWTKETQYF; CDR3nt: TGTGCCAGCAGTTTAGCGCAATGGACGAAGGAGACCCAGTACTTC
abundance: many; d_gene: TRBD1; j_gene: TRBJ2-2; v_gene: TRBV12-3/TRBV12-4; CDR3aa: CASSRLGQVNAGELFF; CDR3nt: TGTGCCAGCAGCAGGTTGGGACAGGTCAACGCCGGGGAGCTGTTTTTT
abundance: many; d_gene: NA; j_gene: TRBJ1-2; v_gene: TRBV7-9; CDR3aa: CASSLLGDYGYTF; CDR3nt: TGTGCCAGCAGCTTATTAGGGGACTATGGCTACACCTTC
abundance: NA; d_gene: NA; j_gene: TRBJ1-4; v_gene: TRBV24-1; CDR3aa: CAPQKHREKLFF; CDR3nt: TGTGCCCCCCAGAAGCATAGAGAAAAACTGTTTTTT
abundance: few; d_gene: NA; j_gene: TRBJ2-7; v_gene: TRBV5-1; CDR3aa: CASSLSQLPLSYEQYF; CDR3nt: TGCGCCAGCAGCTTGTCACAGCTTCCTTTATCCTACGAGCAGTACTTC
abundance: NA; d_gene: TRBD1; j_gene: TRBJ1-2; v_gene: TRBV7-2; CDR3aa: CASYSGQGFGYTF; CDR3nt: TGTGCCAGTTACTCGGGACAGGGTTTTGGCTACACCTTC
abundance: NA; d_gene: NA; j_gene: TRBJ2-7; v_gene: TRBV7-8; CDR3aa: CASSRQPGDFPYEQYF; CDR3nt: TGTGCCAGCAGTCGCCAGCCAGGGGATTTTCCCTACGAGCAGTACTTC
abundance: NA; d_gene: TRBD2; j_gene: TRBJ2-2; v_gene: TRBV12-3/TRBV12-4; CDR3aa: CTSRLGGGENGELFF; CDR3nt: TGTACCAGCAGGCTTGGCGGGGGTGAGAACGGGGAGCTGTTTTTT
abundance: NA; d_gene: NA; j_gene: TRBJ2-6; v_gene: TRBV11-2; CDR3aa: CASMWVSGSGANVLTF; CDR3nt: TGTGCCAGCATGTGGGTGTCGGGCTCTGGGGCCAACGTCCTGACTTTC
abundance: few; d_gene: TRBD1; j_gene: TRBJ2-7; v_gene: TRBV13; CDR3aa: CASSQRSTGDPYEQYF; CDR3nt: TGTGCCAGCAGCCAAAGGTCGACAGGGGACCCCTACGAGCAGTACTTC
abundance: NA; d_gene: NA; j_gene: TRBJ1-6; v_gene: TRBV12-3/TRBV12-4; CDR3aa: CASSLSTGDNSPLHF; CDR3nt: TGTGCCAGCAGTTTGAGCACAGGAGATAATTCACCCCTCCACTTT
abundance: NA; d_gene: NA; j_gene: TRBJ1-5; v_gene: TRBV24-1; CDR3aa: CATSDPRGASNQPQHF; CDR3nt: TGTGCCACCAGTGACCCAAGGGGGGCGAGCAATCAGCCCCAGCATTTT
abundance: many; d_gene: NA; j_gene: TRBJ1-1; v_gene: TRBV10-2; CDR3aa: CASLGGGTEAFF; CDR3nt: TGCGCCAGCCTAGGGGGGGGCACTGAAGCTTTCTTT
abundance: many; d_gene: NA; j_gene: TRBJ1-2; v_gene: TRBV12-3/TRBV12-4; CDR3aa: CASSTYRKSNYGYTF; CDR3nt: TGTGCCAGCAGTACATACAGAAAATCTAACTATGGCTACACCTTC
abundance: NA; d_gene: NA; j_gene: TRBJ2-5; v_gene: TRBV20-1; CDR3aa: CSAGSGEETQYF; CDR3nt: TGCAGTGCGGGGTCAGGGGAAGAGACCCAGTACTTC
abundance: many; d_gene: NA; j_gene: TRBJ2-5; v_gene: TRBV13; CDR3aa: CASSTAQDLYETQYF; CDR3nt: TGTGCCAGCAGCACAGCACAGGACCTGTACGAGACCCAGTACTTC
abundance: many; d_gene: NA; j_gene: TRBJ1-2; v_gene: TRBV7-2; CDR3aa: CASSLTLRARGEDGYGYTF; CDR3nt: TGTGCCAGCAGCTTAACCCTCCGAGCGAGGGGGGAGGACGGCTATGGCTACACCTTC
abundance: NA; d_gene: NA; j_gene: TRBJ2-3; v_gene: TRBV11-1; CDR3aa: CASSLVSGVADTQYF; CDR3nt: TGTGCCAGCAGCTTGGTTTCAGGCGTGGCAGATACGCAGTATTTT
abundance: NA; d_gene: TRBD2; j_gene: TRBJ2-2; v_gene: TRBV5-1; CDR3aa: CASSPTDLGTSIGELFF; CDR3nt: TGCGCCAGCAGCCCGACCGACCTGGGGACTAGTATCGGGGAGCTGTTTTTT
abundance: many; d_gene: NA; j_gene: TRBJ2-5; v_gene: TRBV27; CDR3aa: CASSWRSTGETQYF; CDR3nt: TGTGCCAGCAGTTGGAGGTCGACCGGCGAGACCCAGTACTTC
abundance: many; d_gene: NA; j_gene: TRBJ1-1; v_gene: TRBV7-3; CDR3aa: CASRLGQTQNTEAFF; CDR3nt: TGTGCCAGCAGACTAGGACAGACACAGAACACTGAAGCTTTCTTT
abundance: few; d_gene: NA; j_gene: TRBJ1-1; v_gene: TRBV5-4; CDR3aa: CASSLKGRTNTEAFF; CDR3nt: TGTGCCAGCAGCTTGAAAGGCAGGACAAACACTGAAGCTTTCTTT
abundance: many; d_gene: NA; j_gene: TRBJ1-2; v_gene: TRBV7-9; CDR3aa: CASSFGQGYYGYTF; CDR3nt: TGTGCCAGCAGCTTTGGTCAGGGGTACTATGGCTACACCTTC
abundance: NA; d_gene: TRBD1; j_gene: TRBJ1-1; v_gene: TRBV7-2; CDR3aa: CASSPLAGGLGEAFF; CDR3nt: TGTGCCAGCAGCCCTCTGGCAGGGGGTCTAGGGGAAGCTTTCTTT
abundance: NA; d_gene: NA; j_gene: TRBJ2-7; v_gene: TRBV10-2; CDR3aa: CASRDAQYF; CDR3nt: TGTGCCAGCAGGGACGCGCAGTACTTC
abundance: NA; d_gene: NA; j_gene: TRBJ2-2; v_gene: TRBV7-2; CDR3aa: CASSLVWSDPNTGELFF; CDR3nt: TGTGCCAGCAGCTTAGTATGGTCGGATCCGAACACCGGGGAGCTGTTTTTT
abundance: many; d_gene: NA; j_gene: TRBJ2-2; v_gene: TRBV7-8; CDR3aa: CASSNKTWTGELFF; CDR3nt: TGTGCCAGCAGCAACAAGACTTGGACCGGGGAGCTGTTTTTT
abundance: many; d_gene: NA; j_gene: TRBJ1-2; v_gene: TRBV5-4; CDR3aa: CASSLSLGDYGYTF; CDR3nt: TGTGCCAGCAGCTTGTCTTTGGGGGACTATGGCTACACCTTC
abundance: NA; d_gene: NA; j_gene: TRBJ1-5; v_gene: TRBV25-1; CDR3aa: CASRDEGQPQHF; CDR3nt: TGTGCCAGCAGAGATGAGGGGCAGCCCCAGCATTTT
abundance: NA; d_gene: NA; j_gene: TRBJ1-1; v_gene: TRBV4-1; CDR3aa: CASSLTGTTNAEAFF; CDR3nt: TGCGCCAGCAGCCTAACCGGGACCACTAACGCTGAAGCTTTCTTT
abundance: once; d_gene: NA; j_gene: TRBJ2-5; v_gene: TRBV2; CDR3aa: CASSVQEGSGPMTQYF; CDR3nt: TGTGCCAGCAGTGTACAGGAGGGGAGTGGCCCTATGACCCAGTACTTC